This T cell receptor (beta chain) was recovered during a study of Tregs in tolerant kidney transplant recipients. In the study overall: The nonmyeloablative bone marrow transplants came from related graft donors, with transient mixed chimerism.

Sequencing was performed with immunoSEQ multiplex PCR; in TCRdb, only in-frame clones are kept and a portion is missing. The sample carries about 110,000 clones, roughly 90% recorded once. Study-wide points: Findings come from small patient numbers and require larger validation. Donor-specific Treg expansion exceeded global Treg expansion in tolerant patients, suggesting antigen drive.

Unstimulated regulatory T cells (CD4+CD25+CD127-), CD4+CD25- non-regulatory cells, CD4 and CD8 cells were FACS-sorted from thawed PBMCs. The CDR3 consists of 15 residues. Trimming took 5 bases from V and 10 from J, leaving 18 bases between them. Germline lookup yields CDR1 SGHTA and CDR2 FQGNSA. Comment on this clone: The antigen is not known.

V and J are TRBV7-2 and TRBJ1-6; D is undetermined. The input for sequencing was CD4+ T cells from blood, taken before the transplant. This receptor was taken from a human donor who received a combined kidney and bone marrow transplant. The CDR3 sequence: CASSAAGPWMSPLHF. CDR3 nucleotide sequence: TGTGCCAGCAGCGCGGCCGGCCCATGGATGTCACCCCTCCACTTT.